This T cell receptor (beta chain) appears in the sequencing data of a study of T cell responses to AZD1222 COVID-19 vaccine. Germline CDR1 and CDR2: SGHNT and YENEEA. CDR3 length: 17 amino acids. Deletions cut 2 bases from V and 4 bases from J, with 18 bases between. Assay used: immunoSEQ multiplex PCR; TCRdb lists only in-frame clones, some missing. Of roughly 100,000 clones listed, 90% were seen once; the top ten hold around 4.8%. Note on this clone: No antigen is known for it.

Study-level points and caveats: Of spike-specific TCRs, nearly half reportedly target regions left unmutated in variants.

The clonotype originates from an adult in good health. This chain connects TRBV11-3 to TRBJ2-1; TRBD2 might be the D (6 bases). This specimen was peripheral blood, taken on day 0 of AZD1222 vaccination. The CDR3 sequence is CASSLHAGPRHYNEQFF. DNA for the CDR3: TGTGCCAGCAGCTTACATGCGGGGCCGCGACATTACAATGAGCAGTTCTTC.